Following are 4 T cell receptor beta chains from one sample sequenced in a study of blood T cells in healthy people across ages. A second PCR of roughly 7 to 11 cycles used a sample-barcoded 5' primer and a J-beta primer mix. Using its own MiXCR run on the 5' RACE reads, TCRdb lists one record per CDR3 protein. The sample records about 1.4 million distinct CDR3 sequences, roughly 60% being singletons. What was sequenced was blood. All receptors come from a man younger than 30 in good health.

The chain carries TRBV6-5 and TRBJ2-1; D gene unclear. Germline loops: CDR1 MNHEY, CDR2 SVGAGI. V shed 1 base and J shed 9 bases, with 10 bases lying between them. The CDR3 is 13 residues long. The chain's CDR3 is CASSYFRTGEQFF. CDR3 DNA: TGTGCCAGCAGTTACTTTCGGACCGGTGAGCAGTTCTTC.

Only a few counts were recorded for this clonotype. The junction differs from germline at one of its ends, possibly a read error. J is TRBJ2-7 and V is TRBV7-8; the D gene is possibly TRBD1 (7 bases). Germline V gene sequence: CDR1 SGHVS, CDR2 FQNEAQ. The CDR3 runs to 16 residues. The DNA for the CDR3 is TGTGCCAGCACCTTATTCGCGGGACAGCGTTCCTACGAGCAGTACTTC. Protein: CASTLFAGQRSYEQYF.

V is TRBV7-9 and J is TRBJ2-7; no clear D gene. The germline V gene has CDR1 SEHNR and CDR2 FQNEAQ (reference sequence). The V end was cut by 5 bases, the J end by 6 bases, with 11 bases between. The CDR3 length is 12 residues. In nucleotides, the CDR3 is TGTGCCAGCAGCCCCGAATTTCGCGAGCAGTACTTC. It codes for CASSPEFREQYF.

This clonotype has a handful of counts. The chain recombines TRBV6-2 or TRBV6-3 with TRBJ2-1, with D perhaps assigned TRBD1 or TRBD2 (5 bases each). This CDR3 region has 11 residues. Germline CDR1 and CDR2: MNHEY and SVGEGT. V lost 7 bases and J 12 bases, leaving 13 bases between the germline ends. As DNA, the CDR3 is TGTGCCAGCAACCGGGGCGAGCGGCAGTTCTTC. Protein: CASNRGERQFF.